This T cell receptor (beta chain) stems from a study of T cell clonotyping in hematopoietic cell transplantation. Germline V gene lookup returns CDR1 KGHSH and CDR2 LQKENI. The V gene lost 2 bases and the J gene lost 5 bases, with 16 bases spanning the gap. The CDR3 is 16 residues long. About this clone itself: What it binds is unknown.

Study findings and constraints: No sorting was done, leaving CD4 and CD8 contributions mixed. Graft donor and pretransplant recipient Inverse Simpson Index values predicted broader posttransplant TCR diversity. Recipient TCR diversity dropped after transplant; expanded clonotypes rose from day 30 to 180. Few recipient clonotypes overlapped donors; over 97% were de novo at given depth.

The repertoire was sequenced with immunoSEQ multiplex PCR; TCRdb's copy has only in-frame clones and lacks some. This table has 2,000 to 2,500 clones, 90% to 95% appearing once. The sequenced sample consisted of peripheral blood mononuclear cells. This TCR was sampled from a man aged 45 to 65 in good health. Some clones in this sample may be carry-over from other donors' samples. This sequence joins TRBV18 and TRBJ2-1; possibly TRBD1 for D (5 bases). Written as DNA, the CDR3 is TGTGCCAGCTCACCAAGGGCGGACATCTGGGACAATGAGCAGTTCTTC. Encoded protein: CASSPRADIWDNEQFF.